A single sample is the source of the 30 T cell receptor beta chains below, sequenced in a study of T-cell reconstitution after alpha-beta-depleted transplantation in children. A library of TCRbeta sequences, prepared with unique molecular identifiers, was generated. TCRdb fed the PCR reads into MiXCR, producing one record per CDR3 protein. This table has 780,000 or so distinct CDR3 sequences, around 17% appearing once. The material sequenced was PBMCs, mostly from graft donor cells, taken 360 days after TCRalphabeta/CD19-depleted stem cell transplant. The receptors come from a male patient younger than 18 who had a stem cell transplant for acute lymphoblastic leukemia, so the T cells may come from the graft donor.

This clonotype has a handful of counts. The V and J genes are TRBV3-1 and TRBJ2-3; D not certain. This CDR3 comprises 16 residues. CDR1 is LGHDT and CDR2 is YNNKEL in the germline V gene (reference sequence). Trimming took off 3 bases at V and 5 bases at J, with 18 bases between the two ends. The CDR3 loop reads CASSQLPVRNGDTQYF. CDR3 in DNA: TGTGCCAGCAGCCAGTTACCTGTACGGAACGGAGATACGCAGTATTTT.

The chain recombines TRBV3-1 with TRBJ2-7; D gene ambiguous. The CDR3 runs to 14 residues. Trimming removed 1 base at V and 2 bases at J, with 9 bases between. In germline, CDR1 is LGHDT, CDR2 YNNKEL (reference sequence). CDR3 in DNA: TGTGCCAGCAGCCAAGGGGGAACTACCTACGAGCAGTACTTC. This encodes CASSQGGTTYEQYF.

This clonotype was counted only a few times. The CDR3 protein is CASSLGTVVSPLHF. CDR3 DNA: TGTGCCAGCAGCTTGGGGACAGTGGTTTCACCCCTCCACTTT. The genes are TRBV7-9 and TRBJ1-6; TRBD1 aligns across 7 bases. The V and J ends lost 3 bases and 9 bases, in that order; junction bases with no gene match: 5. From germline, CDR1 is SEHNR and CDR2 FQNEAQ (reference sequence). The CDR3 has 14 residues.

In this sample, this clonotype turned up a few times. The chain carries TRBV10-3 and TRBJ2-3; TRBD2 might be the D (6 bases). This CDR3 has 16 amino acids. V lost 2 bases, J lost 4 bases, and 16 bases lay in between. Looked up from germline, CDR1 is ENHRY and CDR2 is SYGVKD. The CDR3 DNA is TGTGCCATCAGTGAGGAGGGCGTTTCGGGGGCAGATACGCAGTATTTT. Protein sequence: CAISEEGVSGADTQYF.

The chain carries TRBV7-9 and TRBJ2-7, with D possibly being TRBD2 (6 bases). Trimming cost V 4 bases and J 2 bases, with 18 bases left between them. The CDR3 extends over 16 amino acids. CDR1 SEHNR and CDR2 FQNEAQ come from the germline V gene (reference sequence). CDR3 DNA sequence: TGTGCCAGCAGCTCCCCATGGAGGGGAGAAACCTACGAGCAGTACTTC. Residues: CASSSPWRGETYEQYF.

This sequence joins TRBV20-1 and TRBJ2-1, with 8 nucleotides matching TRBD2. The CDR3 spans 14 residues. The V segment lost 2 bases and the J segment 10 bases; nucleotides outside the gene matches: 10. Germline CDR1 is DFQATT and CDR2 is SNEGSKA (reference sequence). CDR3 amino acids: CSARWSGGRVEQFF. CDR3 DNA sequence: TGCAGTGCTAGATGGAGCGGGGGCCGTGTGGAGCAGTTCTTC.

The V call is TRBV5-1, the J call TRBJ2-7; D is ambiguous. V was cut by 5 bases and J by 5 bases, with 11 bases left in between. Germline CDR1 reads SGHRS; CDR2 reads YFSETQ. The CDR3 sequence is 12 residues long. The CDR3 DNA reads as TGCGCCAGCAGTATCGTAGACCACGAGCAGTACTTC. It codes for CASSIVDHEQYF.

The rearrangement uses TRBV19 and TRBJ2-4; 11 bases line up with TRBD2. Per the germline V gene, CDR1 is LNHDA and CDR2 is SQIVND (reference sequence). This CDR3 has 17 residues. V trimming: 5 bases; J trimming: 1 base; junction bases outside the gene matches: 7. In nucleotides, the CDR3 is TGTGCCAGTAGTCGACTCGCTAGCGGGAGGGCCAAAAACATTCAGTACTTC. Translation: CASSRLASGRAKNIQYF.

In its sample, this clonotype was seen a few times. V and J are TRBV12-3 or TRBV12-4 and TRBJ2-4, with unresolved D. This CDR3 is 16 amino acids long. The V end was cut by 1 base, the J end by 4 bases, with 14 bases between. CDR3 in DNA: TGTGCCAGCAGTTTAGAAATTCCCACAGCTAAAAACATTCAGTACTTC. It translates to CASSLEIPTAKNIQYF.

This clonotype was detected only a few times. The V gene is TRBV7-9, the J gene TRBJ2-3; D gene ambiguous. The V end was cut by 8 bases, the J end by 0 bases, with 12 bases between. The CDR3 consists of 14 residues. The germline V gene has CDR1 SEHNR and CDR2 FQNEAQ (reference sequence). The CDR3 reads CASGVPYSTDTQYF. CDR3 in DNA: TGTGCCAGCGGCGTCCCGTATAGCACAGATACGCAGTATTTT.

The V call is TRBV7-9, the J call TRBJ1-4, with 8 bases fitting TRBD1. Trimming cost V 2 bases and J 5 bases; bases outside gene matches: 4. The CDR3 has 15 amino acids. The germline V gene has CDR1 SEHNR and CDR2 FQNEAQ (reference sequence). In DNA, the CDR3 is TGTGCCAGCAGCTTACAGGGGGCTGGAAATGAAAAACTGTTTTTT. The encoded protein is CASSLQGAGNEKLFF.

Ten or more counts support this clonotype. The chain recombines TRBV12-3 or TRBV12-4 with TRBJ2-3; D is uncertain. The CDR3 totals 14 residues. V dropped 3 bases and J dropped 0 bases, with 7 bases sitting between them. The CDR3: CASSFAFSTDTQYF. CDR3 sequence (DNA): TGTGCCAGCAGTTTTGCCTTCAGCACAGATACGCAGTATTTT.

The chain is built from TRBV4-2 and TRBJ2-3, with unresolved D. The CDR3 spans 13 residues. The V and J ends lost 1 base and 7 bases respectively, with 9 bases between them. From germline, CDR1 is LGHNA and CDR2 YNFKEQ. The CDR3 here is CASSQGRDNTQYF. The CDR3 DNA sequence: TGTGCCAGCAGCCAAGGGCGCGATAATACGCAGTATTTT.

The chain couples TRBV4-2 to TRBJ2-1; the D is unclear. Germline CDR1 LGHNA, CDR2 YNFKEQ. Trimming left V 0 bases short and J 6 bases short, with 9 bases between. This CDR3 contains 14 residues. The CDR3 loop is CASSQERPANEQFF. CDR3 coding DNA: TGTGCCAGCAGCCAAGAGAGGCCGGCCAATGAGCAGTTCTTC.

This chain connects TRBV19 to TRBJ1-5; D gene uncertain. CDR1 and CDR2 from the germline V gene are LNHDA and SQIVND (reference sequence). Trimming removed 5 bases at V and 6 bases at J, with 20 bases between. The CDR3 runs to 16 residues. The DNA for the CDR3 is TGTGCCAGTAGTCTTACGGCCTTTACTGAGGGTCAGCCCCAGCATTTT. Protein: CASSLTAFTEGQPQHF.

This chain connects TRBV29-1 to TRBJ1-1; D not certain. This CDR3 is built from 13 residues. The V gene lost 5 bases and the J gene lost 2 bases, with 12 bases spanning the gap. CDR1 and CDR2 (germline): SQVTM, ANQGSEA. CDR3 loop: CSVYVTVNTEAFF. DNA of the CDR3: TGCAGCGTTTACGTTACGGTTAACACTGAAGCTTTCTTT.

CDR3 amino acids: CASSAFGLAGVGDTQYF. The CDR3 DNA follows: TGTGCCAGCAGCGCGTTTGGACTAGCGGGAGTTGGAGATACGCAGTATTTT. This rearrangement joins TRBV9 to TRBJ2-3, with TRBD2 identical over 13 bases. Germline V CDR1 and CDR2: SGDLS, YYNGEE. This CDR3 contains 17 residues. The J segment lost 5 bases and the V segment lost 3 bases, leaving 9 bases of the junction unmatched.

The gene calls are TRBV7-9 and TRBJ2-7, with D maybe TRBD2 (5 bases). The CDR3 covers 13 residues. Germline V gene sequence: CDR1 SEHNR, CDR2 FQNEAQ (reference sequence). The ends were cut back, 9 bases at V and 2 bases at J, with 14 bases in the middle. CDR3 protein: CASRGPGTYEQYF. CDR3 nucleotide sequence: TGTGCCAGTCGGGGTCCAGGTACCTACGAGCAGTACTTC.

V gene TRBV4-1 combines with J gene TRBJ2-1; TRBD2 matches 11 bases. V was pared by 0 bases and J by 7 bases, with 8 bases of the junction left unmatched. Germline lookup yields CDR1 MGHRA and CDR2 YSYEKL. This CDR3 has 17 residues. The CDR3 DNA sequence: TGCGCCAGCAGCCAAGATGTCAGACTAGCGGGAAGGAATGAGCAGTTCTTC. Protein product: CASSQDVRLAGRNEQFF.

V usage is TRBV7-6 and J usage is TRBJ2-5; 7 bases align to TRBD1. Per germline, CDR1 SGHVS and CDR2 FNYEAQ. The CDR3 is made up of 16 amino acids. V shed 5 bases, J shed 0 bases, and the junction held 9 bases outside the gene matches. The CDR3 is CASSKPTGKYQETQYF. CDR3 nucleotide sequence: TGTGCCAGCAGCAAACCGACAGGGAAGTACCAAGAGACCCAGTACTTC.

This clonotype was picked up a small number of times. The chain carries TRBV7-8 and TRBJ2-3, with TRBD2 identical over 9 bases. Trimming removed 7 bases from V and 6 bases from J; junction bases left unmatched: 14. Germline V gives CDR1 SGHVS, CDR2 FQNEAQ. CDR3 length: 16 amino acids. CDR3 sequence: CASTPLRMSGRDTQYF. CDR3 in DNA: TGTGCCAGCACCCCTTTGAGAATGAGCGGGAGGGATACGCAGTATTTT.

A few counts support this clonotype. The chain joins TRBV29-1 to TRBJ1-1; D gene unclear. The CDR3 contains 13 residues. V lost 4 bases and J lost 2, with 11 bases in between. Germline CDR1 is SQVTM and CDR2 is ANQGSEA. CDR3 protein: CSVGYFGNTEAFF. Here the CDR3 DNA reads TGCAGCGTTGGGTATTTTGGAAACACTGAAGCTTTCTTT.

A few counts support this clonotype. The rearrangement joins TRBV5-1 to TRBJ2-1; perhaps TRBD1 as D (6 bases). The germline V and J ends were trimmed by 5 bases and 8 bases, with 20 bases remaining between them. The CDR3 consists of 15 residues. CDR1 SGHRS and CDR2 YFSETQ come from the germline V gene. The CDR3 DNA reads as TGCGCCAGCAGTAACATTGGACAGCTATGGGATGAGCAGTTCTTC. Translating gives CASSNIGQLWDEQFF.

The CDR3 here is CSASLRDRIYGYTF. The CDR3 nucleotides are TGCAGTGCGTCCCTCCGGGACAGAATATATGGCTACACCTTC. The rearrangement uses TRBV20-1 and TRBJ1-2; 7 bases map to TRBD1. The CDR3 is 14 residues long. The J segment lost 5 bases and the V segment lost 6 bases, leaving 12 bases of the junction unmatched. CDR1 is DFQATT, CDR2 SNEGSKA, per germline (reference sequence).

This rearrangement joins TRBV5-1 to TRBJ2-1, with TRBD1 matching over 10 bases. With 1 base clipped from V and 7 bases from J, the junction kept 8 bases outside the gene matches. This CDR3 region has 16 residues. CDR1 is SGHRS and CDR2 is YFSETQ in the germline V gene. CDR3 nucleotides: TGCGCCAGCAGCTTGAGGTCGGGACAGGGGACGAATGAGCAGTTCTTC. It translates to CASSLRSGQGTNEQFF.

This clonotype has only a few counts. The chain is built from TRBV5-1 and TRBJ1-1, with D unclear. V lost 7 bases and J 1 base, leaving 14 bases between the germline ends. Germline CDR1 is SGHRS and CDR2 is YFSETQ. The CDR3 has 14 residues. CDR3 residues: CASSEPRQNTEAFF. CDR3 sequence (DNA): TGCGCCAGCTCAGAACCACGCCAGAACACTGAAGCTTTCTTT.

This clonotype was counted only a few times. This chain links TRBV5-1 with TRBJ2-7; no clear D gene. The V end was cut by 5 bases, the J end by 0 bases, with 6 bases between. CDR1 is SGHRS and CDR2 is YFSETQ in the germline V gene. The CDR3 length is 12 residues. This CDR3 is CASRKSSYEQYF. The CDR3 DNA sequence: TGCGCCAGCAGGAAAAGCTCCTACGAGCAGTACTTC.

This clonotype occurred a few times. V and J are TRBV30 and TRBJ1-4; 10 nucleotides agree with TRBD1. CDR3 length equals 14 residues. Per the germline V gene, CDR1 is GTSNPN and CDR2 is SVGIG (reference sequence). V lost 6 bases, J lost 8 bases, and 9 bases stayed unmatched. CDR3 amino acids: CACSWDRGLEKLFF. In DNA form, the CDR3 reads TGTGCCTGTTCTTGGGACAGGGGATTAGAAAAACTGTTTTTT.

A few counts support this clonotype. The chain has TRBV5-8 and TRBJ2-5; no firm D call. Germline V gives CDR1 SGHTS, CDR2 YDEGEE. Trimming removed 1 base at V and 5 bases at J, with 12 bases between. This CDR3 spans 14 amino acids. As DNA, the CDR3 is TGTGCCAGCAGCTTGCCAGGATCTGGGGAGACCCAGTACTTC. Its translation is CASSLPGSGETQYF.

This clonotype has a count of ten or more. The CDR3 sequence: CASSQRELLDNEQFF. The CDR3 nucleotides read TGTGCCAGCAGCCAGCGGGAGTTGTTGGACAATGAGCAGTTCTTC. The genes are TRBV27 and TRBJ2-1; 8 bases match TRBD2. The V gene's germline CDR1 is MNHEY and CDR2 SMNVEV (reference sequence). The CDR3 covers 15 residues. Trimming cost V 6 bases and J 5 bases; bases outside gene matches: 9.